This TCR beta chain was identified during a study of cytomegalovirus exposure and HLA in healthy donors. Study results and limitations: Owing to their indistinguishability, certain V segments, notably TRBV6-2 and TRBV6-3, were excluded.

Worth noting for this clone: What it binds is not known.

60 Vbeta and 13 Jbeta primers were used in PCR. Measured with immunoSEQ multiplex PCR; TCRdb has only the in-frame clones, and not every one. The data hold 150,000 to 200,000 clones, with about 88% observed a single time. The germline V gene encodes CDR1 SEHNR and CDR2 FQNEAQ (reference sequence). Germline trimming cut 10 bases from V and 6 bases from J; bases unmatched to any gene: 7. The length of the CDR3 is 12 residues. The source is a woman aged 18-29 years in good health and CMV-seronegative. The sequenced sample consisted of PBMCs. This chain uses TRBV7-9 with TRBJ2-7; TRBD2 matches at 9 bases. The CDR3 region is CATKTSGPEQYF. For the CDR3, the DNA is TGTGCCACGAAGACTAGCGGCCCCGAGCAGTACTTC. Based on the CDR3 plus reference TRBV7-9 and TRBJ2-7, the full variable domain is DTGVSQNPRHKITKRGQNVTFRCDPISEHNRLYWYRQTLGQGPEFLTYFQNEAQLEKSRLLSDRFSAERPKGSFSTLEIQRTEQGDSAMYLCATKTSGPEQYFGPGTRLTVT.